The T cell receptor beta chain under discussion was sequenced for a study of T-cell reconstitution after alpha-beta-depleted transplantation in children (dated by TCRdb to 2016 to 2017). About the full investigation: The study quantitatively tracked T-cell immune reconstitution after TCRalphabeta/CD19-depleted allogeneic hematopoietic cell transplantation in children using TCR repertoire profiling. Beyond this particular receptor, the publication reports: The apparently early recovery of alphabetaT-cell counts about two months after transplant reportedly depended on only several hundred rapidly expanded clones that came from non-depleted graft cells. Over subsequent months, a decline in hyperexpanded clone frequencies was noted, and after one year, T-cell counts and TCRbeta diversity were mostly ascribed to newly produced T cells. In some patients, the high TCRbeta diversity seen at day 60 was put down to recipient T cells and intrathymic progenitors that had survived conditioning.

In the case of this clonotype: The clone's antigen remains unknown. No qualities accompany the bases; no much larger clone lies one base away.

This sample's treatment or condition label indicates: allogeneic hematopoietic cell transplantation with graft depleted of TCRalphabeta T cells and CD19 B cells. Transplant recipients were children who received TCRalphabeta/CD19-depleted allogeneic hematopoietic cell grafts. The library relied on PCR. Sequencer: Illumina HiSeq 2500. TCR library preparation used molecular barcoding, with unique molecular identifiers applied to normalize quantification of the TCRbeta repertoire. The public reads were run again by TCRdb, first through fastp at Q25 and then through MiXCR, and only productive beta chains were kept. Rows are combined by CDR3 protein, so each entry shows the most common genes and DNA. The sample records fewer than 550,000 distinct CDR3 sequences, 10% to 12% of which are singletons. The ten largest clones add up to approximately 15% of the sample. In the germline V gene, CDR1 corresponds to SGHTA and CDR2 to FQGNSA. Including cysteine and phenylalanine, the CDR3 has 15 amino acids. The read is trimmed to its CDR3 DNA, 45 bases read in frame from base 1. Trimmed from V: 4 bases; trimmed from J: 8 bases; junction bases lacking a gene match: 9.

Material: PBMCs, mostly from graft donor cells, obtained 180 days after TCRalphabeta/CD19-depleted stem cell transplant. The V and J segments used are TRBV7-2 and TRBJ2-2; 8 central bases correspond to TRBD2. The receptor's source is a female patient aged 2-10 years who had a stem cell transplant for aplastic anemia, so the T cells may come from the graft donor. CDR3 region: CASSSYGSGKGELFF. The sequenced DNA is TGTGCCAGCAGCTCCTACGGTAGCGGGAAAGGGGAGCTGTTTTTT.